A selection of T cell receptor beta chains follows, all from one sample in a study of identical twins. TCRdb re-called the 5' RACE reads through MiXCR, storing one row per CDR3 protein. This sample carries around 470,000 distinct CDR3 sequences, over 12% of them seen once, and the ten largest clones take more than 0.5%. The same data also went into a second study, on yellow fever vaccine responses in identical twins.

Specimen: CD4+ T cells sorted from blood. The source of these receptors is a woman between 18 and 29 years old in good health. Both conserved end residues are part of each CDR3. The D gene is left open where the match is weak. Size is stated for part of the rows, as once, few or many counts, or as a class when the clone is expanded.

d_call	v_call	clone_size	j_call	cdr3_nt	cdr3_aa
TRBD2	TRBV4-2	many	TRBJ2-7	TGTGCCAGCAGCCTATCGACTAGCGGGCCCTACGAGCAGTACTTC	CASSLSTSGPYEQYF
-	TRBV12-3/TRBV12-4	few	TRBJ1-1	TGTGCCAGCAGCAGACGACAGGTTTTAGCTTTCTTT	CASSRRQVLAFF
TRBD1	TRBV5-6	many	TRBJ1-2	TGTGCCAGCAGCTTGGGTACGGGACAGGGTACGGATGGCTACACCTTC	CASSLGTGQGTDGYTF
-	TRBV9	-	TRBJ2-2	TGTGCCAGCAGCGTAGACGCCAGCTACACCGGGGAGCTGTTTTTT	CASSVDASYTGELFF
-	TRBV7-2	few	TRBJ2-1	TGTGCCAGCAGCACGCTGGGACGCGGCACCTACAATGAGCAGTTCTTC	CASSTLGRGTYNEQFF
-	TRBV6-1	-	TRBJ2-3	TGTGCCAGCAGTCCACAGGGGAGGAGTACAGATACGCAGTATTTT	CASSPQGRSTDTQYF
-	TRBV24-1	-	TRBJ2-3	TGTGCCACCAGTCATGGAGATACGCAGTATTTT	CATSHGDTQYF
-	TRBV12-3/TRBV12-4	-	TRBJ2-2	TGTGCCAGCAGTACCTACGGACTTGCCGGGGAGCTGTTTTTT	CASSTYGLAGELFF
-	TRBV29-1	many	TRBJ1-2	TGCAGCGTTTTCGACGGTAAAGCTAACTATGGCTACACCTTC	CSVFDGKANYGYTF
TRBD2	TRBV20-1	-	TRBJ2-2	TGCAGTGCAACTAGCGGGAGGGCCAGGAACACCGGGGAGCTGTTTTTT	CSATSGRARNTGELFF
TRBD2	TRBV7-2	-	TRBJ2-7	TGTGCCAGCAGCCAAAGCGGGAGCCCCTACGAGCAGTACTTC	CASSQSGSPYEQYF
-	TRBV18	once	TRBJ1-1	TGTGCCAGCTCACCAGTACAGGGCTCGGGTCTGAACACTGAAGCTTTCTTT	CASSPVQGSGLNTEAFF
TRBD1	TRBV28	few	TRBJ1-2	TGTGCCAGCAGTTTTAACGGTCGACAGGGGAATAATGGCTACACCTTC	CASSFNGRQGNNGYTF
-	TRBV6-1	few	TRBJ1-1	TGTGCCAGCAGTGAAGGGGGACGGCAGAACACTGAAGCTTTCTTT	CASSEGGRQNTEAFF
-	TRBV3-1	few	TRBJ2-1	TGTGCCAGCAGCCAAGCGGGGGCTGGTTACAATGAGCAGTTCTTC	CASSQAGAGYNEQFF
-	TRBV30	-	TRBJ2-7	TGTGCCTGGAACCGCGGACAGTCCTACGAGCAGTACTTC	CAWNRGQSYEQYF
-	TRBV28	-	TRBJ1-6	TGTGCCAGCAGTTACCCTATAGGCGGTAATTCACCCCTCCACTTT	CASSYPIGGNSPLHF
TRBD1	TRBV12-3/TRBV12-4	-	TRBJ1-2	TGTGCCAGCAGTTCCTCCGGGACAGGGTCTAACTATGGCTACACCTTC	CASSSSGTGSNYGYTF
TRBD1	TRBV20-1	-	TRBJ2-3	TGCAGTGCTAGACGGACAGGGGTCACAGATACGCAGTATTTT	CSARRTGVTDTQYF
-	TRBV3-1	few	TRBJ2-1	TGTGCCAGCAGCCAAGGGACTCTCTACAATGAGCAGTTCTTC	CASSQGTLYNEQFF
TRBD2	TRBV7-2	-	TRBJ2-7	TGTGCCAGCAGCTTAGGTAGCGGGGGAAGTCCCTACGAGCAGTACTTC	CASSLGSGGSPYEQYF
-	TRBV12-3/TRBV12-4	few	TRBJ2-1	TGTGCCAGCAGCCCGGCTTGGAGGGCGAGCTCCTACAATGAGCAGTTCTTC	CASSPAWRASSYNEQFF
-	TRBV3-1	-	TRBJ2-3	TGTGCCAGCAGCCAAGACCCGCTCCACACAGATACGCAGTATTTT	CASSQDPLHTDTQYF
-	TRBV2	few	TRBJ2-7	TGTGCCAGCAGGGCAATCGAGCAGTACTTC	CASRAIEQYF
-	TRBV3-1	-	TRBJ2-6	TGTGCCAGCAGCCAAAAAAGGGGACCACCTGGGGCCAACGTCCTGACTTTC	CASSQKRGPPGANVLTF
TRBD2	TRBV10-1	few	TRBJ2-5	TGCGCCTCGCGCTTAAGACTAGCGGGACCCCCGGAGACCCAGTACTTC	CASRLRLAGPPETQYF
-	TRBV4-3	few	TRBJ1-2	TGCGCCAGCAGCCAAGGTGGATGGGGCAATGGCTACACCTTC	CASSQGGWGNGYTF
-	TRBV20-1	few	TRBJ2-7	TGCAGTGCTAGAGGGGTCAGGTCAGACTACGAGCAGTACTTC	CSARGVRSDYEQYF
-	TRBV2	-	TRBJ2-1	TGTGCCAGCACCCGCCCGAGCAAGGGGATCAATGAGCAGTTCTTC	CASTRPSKGINEQFF
TRBD1	TRBV5-1	-	TRBJ1-1	TGCGCCAGCAGCTTGGCCGGGACAGGGCCGAACACTGAAGCTTTCTTT	CASSLAGTGPNTEAFF
-	TRBV29-1	many	TRBJ1-1	TGCAGCGTTGCCGGGAAGTTGTATACTGAAGCTTTCTTT	CSVAGKLYTEAFF
-	TRBV7-2	-	TRBJ1-6	TGTGCCAGCAGTTTTACAGGGTTCGGTTCACCCCTCCACTTT	CASSFTGFGSPLHF
-	TRBV5-1	many	TRBJ1-1	TGCGCCAGCAGCTTGTCCCCGGGGGTCAACACTGAAGCTTTCTTT	CASSLSPGVNTEAFF
TRBD2	TRBV19	-	TRBJ2-3	TGTGCCAGCCAGGGACTAGCGGGAGTTGAAGATACGCAGTATTTT	CASQGLAGVEDTQYF
-	TRBV7-2	many	TRBJ2-5	TGTGCCAGCAGCTTAGGTTCACTTAGGGCGATCCAGTACTTC	CASSLGSLRAIQYF
TRBD2	TRBV20-1	few	TRBJ2-1	TGCAGTGCCCCACGGGGGGGCACCGGTGAGCAGTTCTTC	CSAPRGGTGEQFF
-	TRBV4-3	-	TRBJ2-1	TGCGCCAGCAGCCAAGCCGGATTGGGCAATGAGCAGTTCTTC	CASSQAGLGNEQFF
TRBD1	TRBV5-6	-	TRBJ2-7	TGTGCCAGCACCGATATGGTCCGGTCTGGGACAGGGGACTACGAGCAGTACTTC	CASTDMVRSGTGDYEQYF
-	TRBV6-4	-	TRBJ2-5	TGTGCCAGCAGTGTCGAGGTGGGGACAGAGACCCAGTACTTC	CASSVEVGTETQYF
TRBD2	TRBV2	few	TRBJ2-5	TGTGCCAGCAGCCCGGGACTAGCGGGAGAAGAGACCCAGTACTTC	CASSPGLAGEETQYF
-	TRBV4-1	many	TRBJ2-2	TGCGCCAGCCGAAGTTTGGGCGGCACCGGGGAGCTGTTTTTT	CASRSLGGTGELFF
-	TRBV6-1	few	TRBJ2-5	TGTGCCAGCAGGTTCCTAGGACAACTACAAGAGACCCAGTACTTC	CASRFLGQLQETQYF
-	TRBV4-3	-	TRBJ2-7	TGCGCCAGCAGCCAAGATAACAGCGCCAACCCCTACGAGCAGTACTTC	CASSQDNSANPYEQYF
-	TRBV14	few	TRBJ2-5	TGTGCCAGCAGCCTTGGCCATACCAGCCTCCAAGAGACCCAGTACTTC	CASSLGHTSLQETQYF
-	TRBV5-1	many	TRBJ2-2	TGCGCCAGCAGCTATGACGGTACCGGGGAGCTGTTTTTT	CASSYDGTGELFF
TRBD2	TRBV6-2/TRBV6-3	-	TRBJ2-1	TGTGCCAGCAGGGGCTGGACTAGCCGGTACAATGAGCAGTTCTTC	CASRGWTSRYNEQFF
TRBD1	TRBV16	few	TRBJ2-7	TGTGCCAGCAGCCAATCGGGACAGCGATACGAGCAGTACTTC	CASSQSGQRYEQYF
-	TRBV7-9	-	TRBJ1-4	TGTGCCAGCAGCAGGATCGTTTTGAGGGAGGATGAAAAACTGTTTTTT	CASSRIVLREDEKLFF
TRBD1	TRBV11-2	-	TRBJ1-1	TGTGCCAGCAGCTTGGTAAGGACAGGGAGGGGAACTGAAGCTTTCTTT	CASSLVRTGRGTEAFF
-	TRBV7-3	-	TRBJ2-2	TGTGCCAGCAGCAGGGGGGTGAACACCGGGGAGCTGTTTTTT	CASSRGVNTGELFF
-	TRBV20-1	few	TRBJ2-5	TGCAGTGCTAGAGATCGGCTAGTAGGTGTAGAGACCCAGTACTTC	CSARDRLVGVETQYF
TRBD1	TRBV5-1	-	TRBJ1-1	TGCGCCAGCAGCTTACAGGACAGGTTGAACACTGAAGCTTTCTTT	CASSLQDRLNTEAFF
-	TRBV7-2	few	TRBJ2-3	TGTGCCAGCAGCTTGGGGATGGGATGGGGGCCCACAGATACGCAGTATTTT	CASSLGMGWGPTDTQYF